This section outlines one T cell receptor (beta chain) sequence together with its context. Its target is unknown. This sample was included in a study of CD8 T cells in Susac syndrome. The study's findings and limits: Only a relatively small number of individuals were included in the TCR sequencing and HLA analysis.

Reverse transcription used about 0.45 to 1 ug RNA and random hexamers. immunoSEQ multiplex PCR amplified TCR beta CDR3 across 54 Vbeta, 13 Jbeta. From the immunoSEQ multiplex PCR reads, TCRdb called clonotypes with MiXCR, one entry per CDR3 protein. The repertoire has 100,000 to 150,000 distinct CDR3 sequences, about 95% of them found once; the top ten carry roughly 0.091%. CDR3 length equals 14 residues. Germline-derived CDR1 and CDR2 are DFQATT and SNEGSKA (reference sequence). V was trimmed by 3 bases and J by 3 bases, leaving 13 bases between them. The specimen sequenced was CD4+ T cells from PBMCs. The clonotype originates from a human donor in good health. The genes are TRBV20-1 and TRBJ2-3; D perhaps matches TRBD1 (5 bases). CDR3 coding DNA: TGCAGTGCTAGTTCAGGAAGGGGTACAGATACGCAGTATTTT. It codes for CSASSGRGTDTQYF.